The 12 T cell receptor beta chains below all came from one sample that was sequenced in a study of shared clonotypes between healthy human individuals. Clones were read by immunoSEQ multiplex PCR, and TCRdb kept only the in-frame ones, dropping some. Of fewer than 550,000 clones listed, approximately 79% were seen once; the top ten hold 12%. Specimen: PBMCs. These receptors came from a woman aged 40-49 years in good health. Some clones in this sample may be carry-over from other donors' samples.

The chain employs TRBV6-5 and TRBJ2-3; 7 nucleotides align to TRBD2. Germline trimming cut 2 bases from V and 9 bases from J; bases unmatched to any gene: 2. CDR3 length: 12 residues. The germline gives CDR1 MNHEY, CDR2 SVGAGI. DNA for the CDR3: TGTGCCAGCAGTTACGGTAGCGGGACGCAGTATTTT. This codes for CASSYGSGTQYF.

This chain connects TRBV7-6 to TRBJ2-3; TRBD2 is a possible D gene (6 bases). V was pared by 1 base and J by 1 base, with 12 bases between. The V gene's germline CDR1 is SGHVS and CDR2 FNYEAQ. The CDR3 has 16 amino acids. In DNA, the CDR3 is TGTGCCAGCAGCTTAGTAGTGGGGGGTGGCACAGATACGCAGTATTTT. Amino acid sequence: CASSLVVGGGTDTQYF.

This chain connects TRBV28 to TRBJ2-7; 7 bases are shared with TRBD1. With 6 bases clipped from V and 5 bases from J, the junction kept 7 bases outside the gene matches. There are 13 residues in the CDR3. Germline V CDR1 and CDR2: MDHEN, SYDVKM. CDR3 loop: CASSLIQGNEQYF. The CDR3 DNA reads TGTGCCAGCAGCCTCATACAGGGGAACGAGCAGTACTTC.

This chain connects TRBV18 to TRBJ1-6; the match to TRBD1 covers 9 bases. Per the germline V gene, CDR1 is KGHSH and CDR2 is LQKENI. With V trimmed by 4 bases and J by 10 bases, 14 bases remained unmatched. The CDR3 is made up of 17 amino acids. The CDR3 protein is CASSRTRTQGALSPLHF. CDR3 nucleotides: TGTGCCAGCTCACGGACAAGGACACAGGGGGCGTTGTCACCCCTCCACTTT.

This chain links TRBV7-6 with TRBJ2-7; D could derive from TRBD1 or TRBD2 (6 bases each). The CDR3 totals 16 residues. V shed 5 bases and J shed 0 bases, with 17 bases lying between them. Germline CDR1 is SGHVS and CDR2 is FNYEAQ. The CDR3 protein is CASSLSPGAGSYEQYF. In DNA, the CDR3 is TGTGCCAGCAGCCTCTCGCCGGGGGCAGGCTCCTACGAGCAGTACTTC.

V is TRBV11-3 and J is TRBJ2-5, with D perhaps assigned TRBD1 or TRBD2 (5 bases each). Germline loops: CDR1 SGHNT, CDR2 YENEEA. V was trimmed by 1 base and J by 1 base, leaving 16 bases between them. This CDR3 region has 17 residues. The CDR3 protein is CASSLVSGPLSQETQYF. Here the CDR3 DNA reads TGTGCCAGCAGCTTAGTCTCGGGACCGCTTTCCCAAGAGACCCAGTACTTC. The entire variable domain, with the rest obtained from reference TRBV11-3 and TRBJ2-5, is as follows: EAGVVQSPRYKIIEKKQPVAFWCNPISGHNTLYWYLQNLGQGPELLIRYENEEAVDDSQLPKDRFSAERLKGVDSTLKIQPAELGDSAVYLCASSLVSGPLSQETQYFGPGTRLLVL.

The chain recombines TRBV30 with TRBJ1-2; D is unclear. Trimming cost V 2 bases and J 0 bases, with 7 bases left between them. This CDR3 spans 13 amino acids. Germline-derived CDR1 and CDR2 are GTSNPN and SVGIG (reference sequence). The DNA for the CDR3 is TGTGCCTGGAGTATTCGGGCTAACTATGGCTACACCTTC. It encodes CAWSIRANYGYTF.

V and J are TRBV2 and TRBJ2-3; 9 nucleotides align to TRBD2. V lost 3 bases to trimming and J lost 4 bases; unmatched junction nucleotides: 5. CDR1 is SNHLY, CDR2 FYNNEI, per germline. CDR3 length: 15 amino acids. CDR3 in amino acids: CASSDLAGVADTQYF. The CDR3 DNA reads TGTGCCAGCAGTGACTTAGCGGGAGTGGCAGATACGCAGTATTTT.

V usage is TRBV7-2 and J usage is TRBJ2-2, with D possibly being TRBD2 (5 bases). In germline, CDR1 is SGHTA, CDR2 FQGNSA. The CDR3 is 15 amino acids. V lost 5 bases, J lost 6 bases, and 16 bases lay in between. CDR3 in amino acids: CASSEGDPYAGELFF. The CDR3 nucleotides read TGTGCCAGCAGCGAGGGCGACCCTTACGCCGGGGAGCTGTTTTTT.

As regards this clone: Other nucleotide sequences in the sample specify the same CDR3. The CDR3: CASSLMGPGTEAFF. CDR3 sequence (DNA): TGTGCCAGCAGCTTAATGGGGCCAGGGACTGAAGCTTTCTTT. This chain links TRBV7-3 with TRBJ1-1; D is possibly TRBD1 (5 bases). This CDR3 is built from 14 residues. Germline-derived CDR1 and CDR2 are SGHTA and FQGTGA. V lost 1 base to trimming and J lost 5 bases, with 11 bases between them.

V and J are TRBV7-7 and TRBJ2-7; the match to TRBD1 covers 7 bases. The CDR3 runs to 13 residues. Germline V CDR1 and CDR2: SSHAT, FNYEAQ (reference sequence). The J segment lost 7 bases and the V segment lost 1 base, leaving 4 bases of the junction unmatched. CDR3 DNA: TGTGCCAGCAGCTTAGGACAGGGTCGGGAGCAGTACTTC. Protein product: CASSLGQGREQYF. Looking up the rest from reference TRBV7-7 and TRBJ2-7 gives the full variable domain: GAGVSQSPRYKVTKRGQDVTLRCDPISSHATLYWYQQALGQGPEFLTYFNYEAQPDKSGLPSDRFSAERPEGSISTLTIQRTEQRDSAMYRCASSLGQGREQYFGPGTRLTVT.

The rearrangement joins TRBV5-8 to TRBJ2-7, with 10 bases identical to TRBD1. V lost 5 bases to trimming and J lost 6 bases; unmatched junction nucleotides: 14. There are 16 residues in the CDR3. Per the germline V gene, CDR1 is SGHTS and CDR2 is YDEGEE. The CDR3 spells CASSPGTGALLGEQYF. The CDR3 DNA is TGTGCCAGCAGTCCTGGGACAGGGGCCTTACTAGGCGAGCAGTACTTC.